This TCR beta chain emerged from a study of identical twins. General observations from the study: The models systematically underestimated how much out-of-frame TCR alpha was shared in monozygotic twins.

Everyone who donated was a healthy Caucasian. TCRdb passed the 5' RACE reads through MiXCR, listing each CDR3 protein once. The sample records 1,800,000 or so distinct CDR3 sequences, under 35% being singletons. A remark on this clonotype: What it recognizes is unknown.

The V and J ends lost 4 bases and 4 bases respectively, with 12 bases between them. The V gene's germline CDR1 is SEHNR and CDR2 FQNEAQ (reference sequence). This CDR3 contains 14 residues. Sequencing was carried out using cord blood. This TCR came from a newborn girl in good health. The chain links TRBV7-9 to TRBJ2-3, with D unclear. As DNA, the CDR3 is TGTGCCAGCAGCTCCCTGAGTCGAGCAGATACGCAGTATTTT. This encodes CASSSLSRADTQYF.